These 28 T cell receptor beta chains came from one sample sequenced in a study of shared clonotypes between healthy human individuals. Sequenced by immunoSEQ multiplex PCR; TCRdb stores in-frame clones only, minus some. The top ten hold over 0.12% of the sample, which has a few million clones, just over 90% seen once. The sample consisted of naive CD4+ T cells sorted from blood. As for subset: CD45RA+ positively selected. The receptor set was obtained from a man between 18 and 35 years old in good health.

This clone came up once. V gene TRBV9 combines with J gene TRBJ1-3; D remains unclear. Germline CDR1 and CDR2: SGDLS and YYNGEE. Between the trimmed V and J ends, which lost 4 bases and 0 bases, there was a span of 8 bases. The CDR3 sequence is 14 residues long. CDR3 DNA: TGTGCCAGCAGCCCCACGAGCTCTGGAAACACCATATATTTT. As protein: CASSPTSSGNTIYF.

This chain uses TRBV6-5 with TRBJ2-5; 7 nucleotides match TRBD1. The CDR3 totals 15 residues. Germline V lookup: CDR1 MNHEY, CDR2 SVGAGI. V trimming: 7 bases; J trimming: 0 bases; junction bases outside the gene matches: 8. CDR3: CASNKGTAYQETQYF. The CDR3, as DNA: TGTGCCAGCAACAAAGGGACAGCGTACCAAGAGACCCAGTACTTC.

The chain has TRBV4-3 and TRBJ2-1, with D possibly TRBD2 on 5 matching bases. Looked up from germline, CDR1 is LGHNA and CDR2 is YSLEER. With 3 bases removed from V and 6 bases from J, the gap between germline ends came to 9 bases. CDR3 length: 13 residues. In DNA, the CDR3 is TGCGCCAGCAGCCATACTCGGGGCAATGAGCAGTTCTTC. Protein product: CASSHTRGNEQFF.

This chain uses TRBV7-9 with TRBJ2-1, with TRBD2 matching 9 bases. The CDR3 has 17 residues. The germline V gene has CDR1 SEHNR and CDR2 FQNEAQ (reference sequence). With V trimmed by 2 bases and J by 8 bases, 13 bases remained unmatched. The CDR3 reads CASSLFRRGLAKYEQFF. The CDR3 DNA reads as TGTGCCAGCAGCTTATTTAGGAGGGGACTAGCAAAATATGAGCAGTTCTTC.

The chain has TRBV21-1 and TRBJ2-7; TRBD2, as called in the table, went unchecked against the DNA. TRBV21-1 is designated a pseudogene. This CDR3 spans 14 amino acids. CDR3 sequence (DNA): TGTGCCAGGGATTTAGCGGGAGGGCCGCACGAGCAGTACTTC. Translation: CARDLAGGPHEQYF.

The chain has TRBV30 and TRBJ2-7, with D possibly being TRBD1 or TRBD2 (7 bases each). V gave up 3 bases and J gave up 0 bases, with 18 bases separating them. In germline, CDR1 is GTSNPN, CDR2 SVGIG (reference sequence). This CDR3 region has 16 residues. The DNA of the CDR3 is TGTGCCTGGAGAGGGGGCCCTAGCGGTCACTCCTACGAGCAGTACTTC. Translated, it gives CAWRGGPSGHSYEQYF.

This clone was counted a single time. This sequence joins TRBV6-4 and TRBJ2-2, with D perhaps TRBD1 (6 bases). CDR3 length: 12 amino acids. V gave up 6 bases and J gave up 11 bases, with 13 bases separating them. Germline assignment: CDR1 MRHNA and CDR2 SNTAGT. The chain's CDR3 is CASSSLGTELFF. In DNA form, the CDR3 reads TGTGCCAGCAGCTCCCTAGGGACAGAGCTGTTTTTT.

The rearrangement joins TRBV5-6 to TRBJ1-2; D uncertain. The V gene lost 0 bases and the J gene lost 1 base, with 7 bases spanning the gap. The germline V gene has CDR1 SGHDT and CDR2 YYEEEE. The CDR3 sequence is 14 residues long. The CDR3: CASSLGRFNYGYTF. The DNA for the CDR3 is TGTGCCAGCAGCTTGGGCAGATTTAACTATGGCTACACCTTC.

V gene TRBV5-6 combines with J gene TRBJ1-2, with D perhaps TRBD1 (6 bases). V was cut by 3 bases and J by 2 bases, with 8 bases left in between. The CDR3 runs 13 residues. Looked up from germline, CDR1 is SGHDT and CDR2 is YYEEEE. Here the CDR3 reads CASSYGQNYGYTF. DNA of the CDR3: TGTGCCAGCAGCTATGGACAGAACTATGGCTACACCTTC.

V gene TRBV6-5 combines with J gene TRBJ2-7; 9 nucleotides line up with TRBD1. This CDR3 is built from 15 residues. Germline values: CDR1 MNHEY, CDR2 SVGAGI. Trimming took 8 bases from V and 6 from J; bases not matched to a gene: 14. CDR3 nucleotides: TGTGCCAGCTGCTACTCCGGGACAGGGCGGGGCGAGCAGTACTTC. It yields the protein CASCYSGTGRGEQYF.

The chain has TRBV19 and TRBJ2-6; unclear D gene. Trimming took 5 bases from V and 0 from J, leaving 11 bases between them. The germline V gene encodes CDR1 LNHDA and CDR2 SQIVND (reference sequence). The CDR3 has 16 residues. The CDR3 DNA reads TGTGCCAGTAGTCTCTATCCGGGCTCTGGGGCCAACGTCCTGACTTTC. Residues: CASSLYPGSGANVLTF.

The chain uses TRBV19 and TRBJ2-1; D is perhaps TRBD1 (5 bases). V dropped 5 bases and J dropped 8 bases, with 10 bases sitting between them. The CDR3 length is 12 residues. Germline assignment: CDR1 LNHDA and CDR2 SQIVND (reference sequence). CDR3 DNA: TGTGCCAGTAGTCAAAGGGGTCATGAGCAGTTCTTC. This encodes CASSQRGHEQFF.

V gene TRBV15 combines with J gene TRBJ1-2, with 7 bases aligning to TRBD1. This CDR3 has 14 residues. The trim removed 0 bases at V and 4 bases at J, leaving 2 bases unmatched. Germline CDR1 is LNHNV and CDR2 is YYDKDF (reference sequence). In nucleotides, the CDR3 is TGTGCCACCAGCAGAGAGACAGGGAGCTATGGCTACACCTTC. Protein product: CATSRETGSYGYTF.

The chain links TRBV18 to TRBJ1-4; D possibly corresponds to TRBD1 (5 bases). The CDR3 runs 17 residues. The V end was cut by 3 bases, the J end by 0 bases, with 14 bases between. CDR1 and CDR2 from the germline V gene are KGHSH and LQKENI. The CDR3 DNA follows: TGTGCCAGCTCACCCCCCGGGTCGACAGCAACTAATGAAAAACTGTTTTTT. Translating gives CASSPPGSTATNEKLFF.

The V and J genes are TRBV11-3 and TRBJ2-1; possible D gene TRBD2, 5 bases. The V end lost 5 bases, the J end lost 6 bases, and 11 bases lay between the germline ends. Germline V gene sequence: CDR1 SGHNT, CDR2 YENEEA. The CDR3 sequence is 13 residues long. The CDR3 DNA reads as TGTGCCAGCAGCCCTAGGACTTCCAATGAGCAGTTCTTC. Translated, it gives CASSPRTSNEQFF.

This clone was observed a few times. The CDR3 DNA reads as TGTGCCAGCAGTTGGGGACGGATGAACACTGAAGCTTTCTTT. It encodes CASSWGRMNTEAFF. The V and J genes are TRBV28 and TRBJ1-1; a possible D gene is TRBD1 (5 bases). Looked up from germline, CDR1 is MDHEN and CDR2 is SYDVKM. The length of the CDR3 is 14 residues. V lost 4 bases, J lost 0 bases, and 9 bases lay in between.

The chain has TRBV19 and TRBJ1-2, with 7 positions matching TRBD1. The junction had 29 bases not matched to a gene; V was cut back by 8 bases and J by 8 bases. Germline V lookup: CDR1 LNHDA, CDR2 SQIVND (reference sequence). The CDR3 runs to 19 residues. The chain's CDR3 is CASDATGITVQGLAKGYTF. DNA of the CDR3: TGTGCCAGTGACGCAACGGGAATCACGGTACAGGGGTTGGCAAAAGGCTACACCTTC.

The chain has TRBV6-6 and TRBJ1-1; D not certain. Trimming cost V 9 bases and J 0 bases, with 11 bases left between them. CDR1 and CDR2 (germline): MNHNY, SVGAGI (reference sequence). CDR3 size: 13 residues. In nucleotides, the CDR3 is TGTGCCAGTTTCCGAGGACTGAACACTGAAGCTTTCTTT. Translated: CASFRGLNTEAFF.

Concerning this clone itself: Other DNA sequences in the sample encode the same CDR3. The chain couples TRBV6-5 to TRBJ2-7, with D unresolved. The germline CDR1 and CDR2 sequences are MNHEY and SVGAGI. Deletions cut 0 bases from V and 1 base from J, with 7 bases between. This CDR3 has 14 residues. CDR3 sequence: CASSYSDGSYEQYF. DNA for the CDR3: TGTGCCAGCAGTTACTCGGACGGATCCTACGAGCAGTACTTC.

The gene calls are TRBV19 and TRBJ1-1, with D unclear. This CDR3 has 11 amino acids. V was trimmed by 3 bases and J by 11 bases, leaving 10 bases between them. CDR1 and CDR2 (germline): LNHDA, SQIVND (reference sequence). The CDR3 loop is CASSIARRAFF. The CDR3 nucleotides read TGTGCCAGTAGTATCGCTAGGCGGGCTTTCTTT.

CDR3 DNA sequence: TGTGCCAGCAGCTGGACAGGGTACGAGCAGTACTTC. It is translated as CASSWTGYEQYF. V gene TRBV11-2 combines with J gene TRBJ2-7; 8 bases align to TRBD1. Germline V gene data show CDR1 as SGHAT and CDR2 as FQNNGV. This CDR3 region has 12 residues. The ends lost 4 bases at V and 4 bases at J; junction bases unmatched: 0.

The chain joins TRBV7-2 to TRBJ2-1; 13 bases map to TRBD2. CDR3 length: 16 residues. The trim removed 4 bases at V and 6 bases at J, leaving 6 bases unmatched. Per germline, CDR1 SGHTA and CDR2 FQGNSA. The CDR3 bases are TGTGCCAGCAGCTCCGCCGGACTAGCGGGAGCCAATGAGCAGTTCTTC. Residues: CASSSAGLAGANEQFF.

The chain has TRBV15 and TRBJ2-1; D might be TRBD2 (5 bases). The length of the CDR3 is 15 residues. V gave up 0 bases and J gave up 4 bases, with 10 bases separating them. Germline-derived CDR1 and CDR2 are LNHNV and YYDKDF (reference sequence). In DNA, the CDR3 is TGTGCCACCAGCAGAGACGTGGGAGCATACAATGAGCAGTTCTTC. Protein sequence: CATSRDVGAYNEQFF.

The V call is TRBV14, the J call TRBJ2-3, with D tentatively TRBD2 (6 bases). Deletions cut 5 bases from V and 4 bases from J, with 10 bases between. The CDR3 contains 13 residues. Germline assignment: CDR1 SGHDN and CDR2 FVKESK. CDR3 amino acids: CASSSTGADTQYF. The CDR3, as DNA: TGTGCCAGCAGCTCGACGGGAGCAGATACGCAGTATTTT.

CDR3 region: CASSPRGDPYEQYF. The CDR3 DNA is TGTGCCAGCAGTCCTCGTGGGGACCCCTACGAGCAGTACTTC. The V gene is TRBV27, the J gene TRBJ2-7; D possibly matches TRBD1 or TRBD2 (5 bases each). This CDR3 is 14 amino acids long. Germline assignment: CDR1 MNHEY and CDR2 SMNVEV (reference sequence). V was trimmed by 5 bases and J by 2 bases, leaving 13 bases between them.

The chain recombines TRBV5-6 with TRBJ1-2; perhaps TRBD1 as D (5 bases). This CDR3 region has 12 residues. V was trimmed by 6 bases and J by 4 bases, leaving 10 bases between them. Germline lookup yields CDR1 SGHDT and CDR2 YYEEEE. The CDR3 loop is CASKIGVYGYTF. Written as DNA, the CDR3 is TGTGCCAGCAAAATAGGGGTCTATGGCTACACCTTC.

The genes are TRBV4-1 and TRBJ2-2, with 9 bases aligning to TRBD1. Germline trimming cut 4 bases from V and 2 bases from J; bases unmatched to any gene: 5. Germline V lookup: CDR1 MGHRA, CDR2 YSYEKL. The CDR3 length is 16 residues. As DNA, the CDR3 is TGCGCCAGCAGCCGAGGAACAGGGGGCAACACCGGGGAGCTGTTTTTT. Its translation is CASSRGTGGNTGELFF.

The chain recombines TRBV7-8 with TRBJ1-5, with 8 bases lining up with TRBD1. Germline V lookup: CDR1 SGHVS, CDR2 FQNEAQ. The CDR3 is made up of 18 amino acids. The V and J ends lost 4 bases and 0 bases, in that order; junction bases with no gene match: 11. Here the CDR3 DNA reads TGTGCCAGCAGCTCACTTTCCGGACAGGGAGTTAGCAATCAGCCCCAGCATTTT. Its translation: CASSSLSGQGVSNQPQHF.